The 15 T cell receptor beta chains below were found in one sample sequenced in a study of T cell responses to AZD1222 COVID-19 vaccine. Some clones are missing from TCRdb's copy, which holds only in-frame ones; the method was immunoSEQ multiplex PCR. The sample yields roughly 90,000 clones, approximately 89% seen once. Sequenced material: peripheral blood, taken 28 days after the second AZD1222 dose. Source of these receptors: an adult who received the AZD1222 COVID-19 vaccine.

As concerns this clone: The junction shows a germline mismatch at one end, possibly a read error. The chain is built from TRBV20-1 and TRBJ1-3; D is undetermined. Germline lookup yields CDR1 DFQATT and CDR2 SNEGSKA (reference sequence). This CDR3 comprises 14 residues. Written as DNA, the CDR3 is TGCAGCGCTAGTATATGGACCTCTGGAAACACCATATATTTT. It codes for CSASIWTSGNTIYF.

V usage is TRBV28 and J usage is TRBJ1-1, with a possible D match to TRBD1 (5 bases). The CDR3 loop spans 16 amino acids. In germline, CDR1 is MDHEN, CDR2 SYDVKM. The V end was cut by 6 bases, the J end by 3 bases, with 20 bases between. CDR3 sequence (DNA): TGTGCCAGCAGCCGATTAATGGGGGAAGACCACACTGAAGCTTTCTTT. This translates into CASSRLMGEDHTEAFF.

CDR3 nucleotides: TGTGCCAGCAGCCAAGCAAACCCGGGGACTAGCATTGCCGGGGAGCTGTTTTTT. Translation: CASSQANPGTSIAGELFF. The chain employs TRBV3-1 (or the pseudogene TRBV3-2) and TRBJ2-2, with TRBD2 matching 9 bases. Germline trimming cut 1 base from V and 6 bases from J; bases unmatched to any gene: 12. The CDR3 runs to 18 residues. The germline CDR1 and CDR2 sequences are LGHDT and YNNKEL (reference sequence).

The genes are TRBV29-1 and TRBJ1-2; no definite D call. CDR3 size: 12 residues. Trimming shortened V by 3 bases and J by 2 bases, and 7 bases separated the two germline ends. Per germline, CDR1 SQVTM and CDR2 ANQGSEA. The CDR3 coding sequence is TGCAGCGTTGAGTCCGGGAACTATGGCTACACCTTC. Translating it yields CSVESGNYGYTF.

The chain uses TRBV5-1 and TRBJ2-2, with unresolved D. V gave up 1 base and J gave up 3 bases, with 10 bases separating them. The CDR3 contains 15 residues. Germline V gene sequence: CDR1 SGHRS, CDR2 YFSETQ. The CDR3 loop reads CASSLLGLDTGELFF. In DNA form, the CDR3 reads TGCGCCAGCAGCTTGCTAGGTCTCGACACCGGGGAGCTGTTTTTT. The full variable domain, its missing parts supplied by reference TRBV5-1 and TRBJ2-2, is KAGVTQTPRYLIKTRGQQVTLSCSPISGHRSVSWYQQTPGQGLQFLFEYFSETQRNKGNFPGRFSGRQFSNSRSEMNVSTLELGDSALYLCASSLLGLDTGELFFGEGSRLTVL.

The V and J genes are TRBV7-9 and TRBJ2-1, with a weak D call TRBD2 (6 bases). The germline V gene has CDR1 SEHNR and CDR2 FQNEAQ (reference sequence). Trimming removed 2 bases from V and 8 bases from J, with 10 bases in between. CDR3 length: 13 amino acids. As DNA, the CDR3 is TGTGCCAGCAGCTTAAGAGGAGGGGATGAGCAGTTCTTC. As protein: CASSLRGGDEQFF.

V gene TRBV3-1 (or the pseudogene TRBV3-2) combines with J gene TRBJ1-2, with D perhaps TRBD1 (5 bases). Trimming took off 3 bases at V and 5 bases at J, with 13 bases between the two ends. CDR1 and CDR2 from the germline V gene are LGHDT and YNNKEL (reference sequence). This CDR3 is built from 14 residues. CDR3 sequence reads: CASSQDGTKYGYTF. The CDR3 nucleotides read TGTGCCAGCAGCCAGGACGGGACGAAGTATGGCTACACCTTC.

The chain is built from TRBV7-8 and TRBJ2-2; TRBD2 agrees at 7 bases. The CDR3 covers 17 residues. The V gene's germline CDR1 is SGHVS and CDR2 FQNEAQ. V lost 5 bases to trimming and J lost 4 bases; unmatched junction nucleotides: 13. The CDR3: CASSPGGGGRGTGELFF. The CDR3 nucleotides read TGTGCCAGCAGCCCCGGGGGTGGCGGGAGAGGCACCGGGGAGCTGTTTTTT.

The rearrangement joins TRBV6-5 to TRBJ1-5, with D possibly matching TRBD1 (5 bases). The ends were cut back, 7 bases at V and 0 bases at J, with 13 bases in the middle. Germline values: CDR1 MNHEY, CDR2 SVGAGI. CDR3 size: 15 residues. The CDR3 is CASNIGAYSNQPQHF. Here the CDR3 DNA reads TGTGCCAGCAACATAGGGGCGTATAGCAATCAGCCCCAGCATTTT.

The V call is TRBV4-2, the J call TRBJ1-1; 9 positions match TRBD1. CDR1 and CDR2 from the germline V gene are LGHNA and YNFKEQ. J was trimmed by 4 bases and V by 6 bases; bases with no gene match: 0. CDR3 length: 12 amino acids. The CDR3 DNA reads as TGTGCCAGCAGACAGGGGGCCACTGAAGCTTTCTTT. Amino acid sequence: CASRQGATEAFF.

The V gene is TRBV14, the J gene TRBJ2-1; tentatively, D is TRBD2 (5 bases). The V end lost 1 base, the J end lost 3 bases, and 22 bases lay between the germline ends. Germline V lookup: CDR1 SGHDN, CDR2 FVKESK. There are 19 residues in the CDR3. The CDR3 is CASSQGPLWRAAHYNEQFF. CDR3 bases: TGTGCCAGCAGCCAAGGCCCCCTTTGGCGGGCGGCCCACTACAATGAGCAGTTCTTC.

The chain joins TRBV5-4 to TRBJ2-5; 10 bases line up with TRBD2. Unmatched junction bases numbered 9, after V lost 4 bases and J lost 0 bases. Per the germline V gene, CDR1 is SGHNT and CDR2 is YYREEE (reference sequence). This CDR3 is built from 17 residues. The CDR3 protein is CASSTQTSGPYQETQYF. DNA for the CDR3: TGTGCCAGCAGCACTCAGACTAGCGGGCCGTACCAAGAGACCCAGTACTTC.

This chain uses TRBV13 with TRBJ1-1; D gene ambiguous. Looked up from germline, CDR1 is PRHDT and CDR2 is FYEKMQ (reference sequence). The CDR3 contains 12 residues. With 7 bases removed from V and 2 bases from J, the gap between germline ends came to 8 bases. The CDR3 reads CASMRENTEAFF. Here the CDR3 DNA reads TGTGCCAGCATGCGGGAAAACACTGAAGCTTTCTTT.

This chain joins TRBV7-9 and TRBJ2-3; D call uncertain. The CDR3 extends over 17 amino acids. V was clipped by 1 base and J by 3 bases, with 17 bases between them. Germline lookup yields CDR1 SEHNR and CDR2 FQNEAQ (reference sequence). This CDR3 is CASSLGRTILGTDTQYF. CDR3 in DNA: TGTGCCAGCAGCTTAGGCAGGACCATACTTGGGACAGATACGCAGTATTTT.

This CDR3 reads CSAQLRTEAFF. CDR3 coding DNA: TGCAGTGCTCAATTGAGAACTGAAGCTTTCTTT. The J gene is TRBJ1-1, the V gene TRBV20-1; D gene ambiguous. Per the germline V gene, CDR1 is DFQATT and CDR2 is SNEGSKA (reference sequence). V gave up 5 bases and J gave up 5 bases, with 9 bases separating them. This CDR3 region has 11 residues.